The clone carrying this TCR beta chain was observed many times. Its target is unknown. Unmatched junction bases numbered 2, after V lost 4 bases and J lost 4 bases. Germline assignment: CDR1 SGHRS and CDR2 YFSETQ. CDR3 size: 14 residues. Constant-segment-primed 5'RACE gave TCR alpha and TCR beta cDNA libraries with sample barcodes and UMIs. One entry per CDR3 protein results from TCRdb running MiXCR on the 5' RACE reads. The sample records 350,000 to 550,000 distinct CDR3 sequences, about a sixth being singletons. The data were taken from a study of T-cell memory formation after mild COVID-19. General study findings and limits: Specificity for SARS-CoV-2 was not confirmed among the second-wave clones peaking on day 37. For contracting clones, CD4+ ones sat mainly in CM and EM, CD8+ in EMRA.

The receptor was derived from a young man who had mild COVID-19 (a few samples of this study predate the infection). Cell type and time point are not known. Sequenced: PBMCs or a T cell subset sorted from them (not recorded which). The chain uses TRBV5-1 and TRBJ2-1; 10 nucleotides line up with TRBD1. The CDR3 nucleotides read TGCGCCAGCAGCAGGGACAGGGGATACAATGAGCAGTTCTTC. Its protein is CASSRDRGYNEQFF.